This entry is about one TCR beta chain. Its antigen remains unknown. This entry comes from a study of cytomegalovirus exposure and HLA in healthy donors. Trimming cost V 4 bases and J 9 bases; bases outside gene matches: 14. This CDR3 contains 16 residues. The germline V gene encodes CDR1 MDHEN and CDR2 SYDVKM. Findings and caveats of the study: The number of N-insertions in an Asian-associated ancestry cluster was reportedly below the 666-donor mean in a later analysis.

Primers included in the PCR were 60 Vbeta and 13 Jbeta primers. Measured with immunoSEQ multiplex PCR; TCRdb has only the in-frame clones, and not every one. This repertoire shows approximately 160,000 clones, 70% to 90% found once; its top ten account for about 0.77%. Sequenced: PBMCs. The rearrangement joins TRBV28 to TRBJ2-1; TRBD2 agrees at 8 bases. The receptor was isolated from a woman in her late teens or twenties in good health and CMV-seronegative. Written as DNA, the CDR3 is TGTGCCAGCAGTTCCCCCATTCGAAGCGGGAGAGGTGAGCAGTTCTTC. It encodes CASSSPIRSGRGEQFF.